This T cell receptor beta chain is drawn from a study of identical twins. From the 5' RACE reads, TCRdb called clonotypes with MiXCR, one entry per CDR3 protein. The sample contains about 480,000 distinct CDR3 sequences, about 14% of which appear only once. This clonotype was seen a few times. Its specificity is not known. The V end lost 6 bases, the J end lost 5 bases, and 19 bases lay between the germline ends. CDR3 length: 15 amino acids. Germline V lookup: CDR1 KGHSH, CDR2 LQKENI. General study findings and limits: Twin sharing of out-of-frame TCR alpha was underestimated by models in monozygotic pairs.

The same sample was also studied in work on yellow fever vaccine responses in identical twins.

Sequencing used CD4+ T cells sorted from blood. The sequence was obtained from a young woman in good health. The chain joins TRBV18 to TRBJ1-1, with D perhaps matching TRBD1 (6 bases). The CDR3 spells CASSPIGGAGTEAFF. CDR3 sequence (DNA): TGTGCCAGCTCCCCAATTGGGGGGGCCGGTACTGAAGCTTTCTTT.